Listed below are T cell receptor beta chains from one sample, sequenced in a study of blood T cell repertoires in COVID-19. Some clones are missing from TCRdb's copy, which holds only in-frame ones; the method was immunoSEQ multiplex PCR. The table has about 110,000 clones, around 74% seen once; the top ten hold more than 7.5%. The sequencing sample was made of peripheral blood. These TCRs come from a woman aged 55-69 years with acute or convalescent COVID-19. Each CDR3 is given with its conserved first and last residue. The D gene is left open where the match is weak. Part of the rows lack a size; the others show once, few, many or a class for expanded clones.

D,V,size,J,DNA,CDR3
TRBD2,TRBV24-1,NA,TRBJ2-1,TGTGCCACCAGTGACCGACCTGTAGCGGGGGGACTAGCGGGTACAGTTGAGCAGTTCTTC,CATSDRPVAGGLAGTVEQFF
TRBD1,TRBV7-8,NA,TRBJ2-7,TGTGCCAGCAGCTTAGAGGTGGCGTCTTGGGACAGGGGATCCTACGAGCAGTACTTC,CASSLEVASWDRGSYEQYF
NA,TRBV30,NA,TRBJ1-2,TGTGCCTGGAGTGTTTCGTCCTATGGCTACACCTTC,CAWSVSSYGYTF
NA,TRBV6-5,NA,TRBJ1-4,TGTGCCAGCAGTCCGGGTCATGGGAATGAAAAACTGTTTTTT,CASSPGHGNEKLFF
NA,TRBV12-3/TRBV12-4,NA,TRBJ1-5,TGTGCCAGCAGTTTATCCAGGGATCAGCCCCAGCATTTT,CASSLSRDQPQHF
NA,TRBV28,once,TRBJ1-5,TGTGCCAGCAGTTTAGGAGGGTTCCAGGGCAATCAGCCCCAGCATTTT,CASSLGGFQGNQPQHF
TRBD1,TRBV5-1,few,TRBJ2-2,TGCGCCAGCAGACGTAAATACAGGGGGCAGACCGGGGAGCTGTTTTTT,CASRRKYRGQTGELFF
NA,TRBV3-1/TRBV3-2,NA,TRBJ2-3,TGTGCCAGCAGTGGCGGGGGCCCAGATACGCAGTATTTT,CASSGGGPDTQYF
NA,TRBV5-4,NA,TRBJ1-2,TGTGCCAGCAGCTCACAGGGAGCTAACTATGGCTACACCTTC,CASSSQGANYGYTF
NA,TRBV6-2/TRBV6-3,NA,TRBJ2-7,TGTGCCAGCAGCCCTTTGGGGGGATCCTACGAGCAGTACTTC,CASSPLGGSYEQYF
TRBD2,TRBV27,NA,TRBJ2-3,TGTGCCAGCAGTTTATCCCTAGCGGCCACAGATACGCAGTATTTT,CASSLSLAATDTQYF
NA,TRBV5-1,few,TRBJ1-6,TGCGCCAGCAGCTTGGGAGGGGGTAGAGACAGGCGAGATTCACCCCTCCACTTT,CASSLGGGRDRRDSPLHF
NA,TRBV3-1/TRBV3-2,NA,TRBJ2-2,TGTGCCAGCAGCCAAGTGGGGACACTGAACACCGGGGAGCTGTTTTTT,CASSQVGTLNTGELFF
NA,TRBV9,NA,TRBJ1-3,TGTGCCAGCAGCGTAGCAGCGGGGGCTGGAAACACCATATATTTT,CASSVAAGAGNTIYF
TRBD1,TRBV5-4,once,TRBJ2-4,TGTGCCAGCAGCTTAAACAGGGGCGAAGCCAAAAACATTCAGTACTTC,CASSLNRGEAKNIQYF
TRBD1,TRBV19,NA,TRBJ2-7,TGTGCCAGTAGTTACCGGGACAGAGACTACGAGCAGTACTTC,CASSYRDRDYEQYF
TRBD1,TRBV5-1,NA,TRBJ1-1,TGCGCCAGCAGCTTGTCGGGGACAGGGGGCGCAGGGAACACTGAAGCTTTCTTT,CASSLSGTGGAGNTEAFF
NA,TRBV12-3/TRBV12-4,NA,TRBJ2-7,TGTGCCAGCAGTTACGGGGGAAGTTACGAGCAGTACTTC,CASSYGGSYEQYF
TRBD1,TRBV18,NA,TRBJ1-1,TGTGCCAGCTCACTTAACAGGGGTGGTACTGAAGCTTTCTTT,CASSLNRGGTEAFF
TRBD1,TRBV6-5,NA,TRBJ1-2,TGTGCCAGCAGTTACTCGACAGGGGGCAATGGCTACACCTTC,CASSYSTGGNGYTF
NA,TRBV9,NA,TRBJ1-2,TGTGCCAGCAGCCCCGAGAGGGAGGGGCCCTGGGGCTACACCTTC,CASSPEREGPWGYTF
NA,TRBV7-3,NA,TRBJ1-1,TGTGCCAGCAGCCGGTTAGGGGGCACTGAAGCTTTCTTT,CASSRLGGTEAFF
NA,TRBV6-4,NA,TRBJ2-6,TGTGCCAGCAGTGACTCGACAAACTCTGGGGCCAACGTCCTGACTTTC,CASSDSTNSGANVLTF
NA,TRBV7-9,NA,TRBJ2-3,TGTGCCAGCAGCGGAGGCCGCCTAGCGACTAGCACAGATACGCAGTATTTT,CASSGGRLATSTDTQYF
NA,TRBV19,many,TRBJ2-7,TGTGCCAGCGGGACTCGCTACGAGCAGTACTTC,CASGTRYEQYF
TRBD1,TRBV27,NA,TRBJ2-7,TGTGCCAGCAGTCGCCCCCCGGGACAGTCCTACGAGCAGTACTTC,CASSRPPGQSYEQYF
NA,TRBV2,NA,TRBJ2-5,TGTGCCAGCAGTCCTCCCCGACTAGGAGGGACCCAGTACTTC,CASSPPRLGGTQYF
NA,TRBV5-4,many,TRBJ1-1,TGTGCCAGCAGACCCAGGGACCCGGGAGAGAACACTGAAGCTTTCTTT,CASRPRDPGENTEAFF
NA,TRBV5-1,NA,TRBJ2-2,TGCGCCAGCAGCTTGACGGTAGCAGGGACCGGGGAGCTGTTTTTT,CASSLTVAGTGELFF
NA,TRBV4-1,NA,TRBJ2-7,TGCGCCAGCAGCCTCTCGGGGAGCGGACTATCGAACCTCGAGCAGTACTTC,CASSLSGSGLSNLEQYF
TRBD1,TRBV7-8,NA,TRBJ1-2,TGTGCCAGCAGCTTAGCGGGACAGAACTCCGTTTCTAACTATGGCTACACCTTC,CASSLAGQNSVSNYGYTF
TRBD1,TRBV19,NA,TRBJ1-4,TGTGCCAGTAGTAAAACGGGACAGGGACTTGAAAAACTGTTTTTT,CASSKTGQGLEKLFF
NA,TRBV30,NA,TRBJ1-5,TGTGCCTGGAGTGGCCAGGGAAGAGGTCAGCCCCAGCATTTT,CAWSGQGRGQPQHF
TRBD1,TRBV4-1,many,TRBJ1-1,TGCGCCAGCAGCCATGCTCATACACCGGGACAGGGAACCCTTTGGGCTTTCTTT,CASSHAHTPGQGTLWAFF
TRBD2,TRBV5-1,few,TRBJ2-2,TGCGCCAGCAGCCGCATCGGGACTAGCGGGGGTGTCACCGGGGAGCTGTTTTTT,CASSRIGTSGGVTGELFF
TRBD1,TRBV2,NA,TRBJ2-7,TGTGCCAGCACCTTGGACAGGGGAGTACGGGAGCAGTACTTC,CASTLDRGVREQYF
NA,TRBV28,NA,TRBJ1-2,TGTGCCAGCAGTATCAGGAACTATGGCTACACCTTC,CASSIRNYGYTF
TRBD1,TRBV6-5,NA,TRBJ1-2,TGTGCCAGCAGACGCCACGGGACAGGGGCAGATGGCTACACCTTC,CASRRHGTGADGYTF
TRBD1,TRBV5-1,NA,TRBJ1-6,TGCGCCAGCAGCAGGGACAGTTCATATAATTCACCCCTCCACTTT,CASSRDSSYNSPLHF
TRBD2,TRBV7-3,NA,TRBJ2-1,TGTGCCAGCAGCTTACGGGGGGATTTCTACAATGAGCAGTTCTTC,CASSLRGDFYNEQFF
NA,TRBV7-2,few,TRBJ2-1,TGTGCCAGCAGTTCATCTACAGGGTTCAATGAGCAGTTCTTC,CASSSSTGFNEQFF
NA,TRBV9,many,TRBJ1-6,TGTGCCAGCAGCGTAGACGGTAATTTGGTTTCACCCCTCCACTTT,CASSVDGNLVSPLHF
NA,TRBV28,NA,TRBJ2-1,TGTGCCAGCATTGGACAGAACTACAATGAGCAGTTCTTC,CASIGQNYNEQFF
NA,TRBV29-1,NA,TRBJ2-1,TGCAGCGTTTACACAGGGCTTGGGGTAGATGAGCAGTTCTTC,CSVYTGLGVDEQFF
NA,TRBV6-5,NA,TRBJ2-3,TGTGCCAGCAGTTACTCGATTAATACGGCAGATACGCAGTATTTT,CASSYSINTADTQYF
NA,TRBV5-5,few,TRBJ2-7,TGTGCCAGCAGAGTCGGGAACTCCTACGAGCAGTACTTC,CASRVGNSYEQYF
TRBD2,TRBV19,few,TRBJ2-2,TGTGCCAGTAGTAGGCGGGGGGTTGACACCGGGGAGCTGTTTTTT,CASSRRGVDTGELFF
NA,TRBV4-1,NA,TRBJ2-2,TGCGCCAGCAGCCCAAATTCCATGAACACCGGGGAGCTGTTTTTT,CASSPNSMNTGELFF
NA,TRBV5-1,NA,TRBJ1-2,TGCGCCAGCAGCGCCAGGGCAGACTCTAACTATGGCTACACCTTC,CASSARADSNYGYTF
TRBD2,TRBV10-3,NA,TRBJ2-1,TGTGCCATCAGTGAGCGGACTAGCGGGGGGAACAATGAGCAGTTCTTC,CAISERTSGGNNEQFF
NA,TRBV11-2,NA,TRBJ2-3,TGTGCCAGCAGCTCTGTGGGGGGACCCGGTACGCAGTATTTT,CASSSVGGPGTQYF
TRBD1,TRBV18,NA,TRBJ1-6,TGTGCCAGCTCACTCTCGGACAGGGCGAATTCACCCCTCCACTTT,CASSLSDRANSPLHF
NA,TRBV6-5,NA,TRBJ1-2,TGTGCCAGCAGTAACGGACAGAGCTATGGCTACACCTTC,CASSNGQSYGYTF